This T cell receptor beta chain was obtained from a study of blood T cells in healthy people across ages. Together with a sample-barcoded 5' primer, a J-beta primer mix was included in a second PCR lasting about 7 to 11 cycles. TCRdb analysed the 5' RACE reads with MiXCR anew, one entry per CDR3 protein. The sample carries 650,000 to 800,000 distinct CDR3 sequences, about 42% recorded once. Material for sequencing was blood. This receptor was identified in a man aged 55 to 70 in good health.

The CDR3 here is CASSLTGGVNGELFF. CDR3 nucleotides: TGTGCCAGCAGCTTAACAGGGGGCGTCAACGGGGAGCTGTTTTTT. The V gene is TRBV11-1, the J gene TRBJ2-2, with 9 bases fitting TRBD1. V trimming: 2 bases; J trimming: 7 bases; junction bases outside the gene matches: 5. The CDR3 is 15 residues long. The germline CDR1 and CDR2 sequences are SGHAT and FQDESV (reference sequence).